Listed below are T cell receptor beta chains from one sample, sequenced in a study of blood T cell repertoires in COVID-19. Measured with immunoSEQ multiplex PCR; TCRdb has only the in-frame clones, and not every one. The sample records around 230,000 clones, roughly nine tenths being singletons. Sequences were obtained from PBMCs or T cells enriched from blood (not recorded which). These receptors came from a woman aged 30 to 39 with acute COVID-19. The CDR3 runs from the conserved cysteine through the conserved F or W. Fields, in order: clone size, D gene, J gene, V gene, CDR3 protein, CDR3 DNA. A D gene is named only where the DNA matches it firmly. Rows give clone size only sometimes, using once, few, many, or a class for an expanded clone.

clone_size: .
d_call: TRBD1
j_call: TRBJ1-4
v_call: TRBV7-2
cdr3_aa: CASSLDRGTNEKLFF
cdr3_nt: TGTGCCAGCAGTTTGGACAGGGGCACAAATGAAAAACTGTTTTTT

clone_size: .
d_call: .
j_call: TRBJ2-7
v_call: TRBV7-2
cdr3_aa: CASSLGLASYEQYF
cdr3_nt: TGTGCCAGCAGCTTGGGACTGGCCTCCTACGAGCAGTACTTC

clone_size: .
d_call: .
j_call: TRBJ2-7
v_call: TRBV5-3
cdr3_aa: CARSCRTGEAYEQYF
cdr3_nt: TGTGCCAGAAGCTGCAGGACGGGGGAGGCCTACGAGCAGTACTTC

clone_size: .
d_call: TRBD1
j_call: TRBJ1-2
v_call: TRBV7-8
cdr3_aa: CASSVIGTGTGGPINYGYTF
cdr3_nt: TGTGCCAGCAGCGTTATAGGCACGGGGACAGGGGGACCCATTAACTATGGCTACACCTTC

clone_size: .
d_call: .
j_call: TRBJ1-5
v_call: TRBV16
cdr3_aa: CASSAGENQPQHF
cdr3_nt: TGTGCCAGCAGCGCGGGGGAGAATCAGCCCCAGCATTTT

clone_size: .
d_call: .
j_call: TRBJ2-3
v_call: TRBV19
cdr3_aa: CATKDRSGTDTQYF
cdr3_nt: TGTGCCACTAAAGACAGGTCCGGCACAGATACGCAGTATTTT

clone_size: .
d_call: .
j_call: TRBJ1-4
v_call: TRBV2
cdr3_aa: CASSVEARTYEKLFF
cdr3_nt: TGTGCCAGCAGTGTGGAGGCGAGAACCTATGAAAAACTGTTTTTT

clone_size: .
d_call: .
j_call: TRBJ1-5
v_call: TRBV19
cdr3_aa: CASSTGFNQPQHF
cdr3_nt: TGTGCCAGCTCCACAGGGTTCAATCAGCCCCAGCATTTT

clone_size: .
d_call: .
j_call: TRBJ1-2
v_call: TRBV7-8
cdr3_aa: CASSPGAGKRVGYTF
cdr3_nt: TGTGCCAGCAGCCCAGGGGCAGGGAAGAGGGTTGGCTACACCTTC

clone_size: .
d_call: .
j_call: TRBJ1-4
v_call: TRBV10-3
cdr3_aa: CAISEGPTSGEKLFF
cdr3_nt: TGTGCCATCAGTGAAGGGCCCACCTCGGGGGAAAAACTGTTTTTT

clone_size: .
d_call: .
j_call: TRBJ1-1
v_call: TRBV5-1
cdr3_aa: CASSLERGQGTEAFF
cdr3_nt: TGCGCCAGCAGCTTGGAGCGGGGGCAAGGGACTGAAGCTTTCTTT

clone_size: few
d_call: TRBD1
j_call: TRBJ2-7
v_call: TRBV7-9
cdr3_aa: CASSGQGPRYEQYF
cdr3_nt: TGTGCCAGCAGCGGACAGGGACCCCGCTACGAGCAGTACTTC

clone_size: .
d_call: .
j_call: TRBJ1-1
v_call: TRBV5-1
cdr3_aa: CASRGPARGNTEAFF
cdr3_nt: TGCGCCAGCCGAGGGCCCGCCAGGGGGAACACTGAAGCTTTCTTT

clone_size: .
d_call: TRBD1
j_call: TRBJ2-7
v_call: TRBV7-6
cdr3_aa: CASSFGPGQTYEQYF
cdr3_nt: TGTGCCAGCAGCTTTGGACCGGGACAGACGTACGAGCAGTACTTC

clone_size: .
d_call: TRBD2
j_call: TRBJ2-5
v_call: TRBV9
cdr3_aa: CASSVGERGPWEETQYF
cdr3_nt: TGTGCCAGCAGCGTAGGCGAGCGGGGGCCGTGGGAGGAGACCCAGTACTTC

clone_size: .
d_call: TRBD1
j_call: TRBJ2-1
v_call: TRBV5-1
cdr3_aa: CASSTGVNYNEQFF
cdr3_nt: TGCGCCAGCAGCACAGGGGTAAACTACAATGAGCAGTTCTTC

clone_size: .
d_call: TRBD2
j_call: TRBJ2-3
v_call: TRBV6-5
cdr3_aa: CASVGSGGLTDTQYF
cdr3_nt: TGTGCCAGCGTGGGGAGCGGGGGGCTCACAGATACGCAGTATTTT

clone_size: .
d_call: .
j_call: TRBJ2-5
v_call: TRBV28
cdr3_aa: CASSPRTPTPETQYF
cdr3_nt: TGTGCCAGCAGTCCAAGGACACCCACGCCAGAGACCCAGTACTTC

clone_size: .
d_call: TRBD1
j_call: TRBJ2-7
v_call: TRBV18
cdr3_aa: CASSLDRAYEQYF
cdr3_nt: TGTGCCAGCTCACTGGACAGGGCCTACGAGCAGTACTTC

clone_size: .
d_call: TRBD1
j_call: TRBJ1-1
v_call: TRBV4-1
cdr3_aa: CASSHRAGQVWNTEAFF
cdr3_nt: TGCGCCAGCAGCCACCGGGCCGGACAGGTTTGGAACACTGAAGCTTTCTTT